One and the same sample provided the 32 T cell receptor beta chains below, sequenced in a study of cytomegalovirus exposure and HLA in healthy donors. PCR employed 60 Vbeta and 13 Jbeta primers. Only in-frame clones appear in the TCRdb table, and some are missing; sequencing was by immunoSEQ multiplex PCR. The sample carries nearly 300,000 clones, about nine tenths recorded once. Material: PBMCs. Every receptor here comes from a man aged 35-49 years in good health and CMV-seropositive.

In this sample, this clone turned up a few times. The chain joins TRBV5-6 to TRBJ1-1; weak D call: TRBD1 (6 bases). Germline V gene data show CDR1 as SGHDT and CDR2 as YYEEEE. Trimming removed 4 bases at V and 0 bases at J, with 10 bases between. This CDR3 spans 14 amino acids. CDR3 amino acids: CASSRTAMNTEAFF. CDR3 DNA: TGTGCCAGCAGCCGGACAGCCATGAACACTGAAGCTTTCTTT. The full variable domain, its missing parts supplied by reference TRBV5-6 and TRBJ1-1, is DAGVTQSPTHLIKTRGQQVTLRCSPKSGHDTVSWYQQALGQGPQFIFQYYEEEERQRGNFPDRFSGHQFPNYSSELNVNALLLGDSALYLCASSRTAMNTEAFFGQGTRLTVV.

This clone occurred once. The chain joins TRBV27 to TRBJ2-2; D possibly corresponds to TRBD2 (5 bases). The CDR3 is made up of 14 amino acids. V was trimmed by 4 bases and J by 4 bases, leaving 10 bases between them. The V gene's germline CDR1 is MNHEY and CDR2 SMNVEV (reference sequence). Here the CDR3 DNA reads TGTGCCAGCAGTTCCGGGGTTCGCACCGGGGAGCTGTTTTTT. It is translated as CASSSGVRTGELFF.

This chain links TRBV5-4 with TRBJ1-2; D uncertain. The germline CDR1 and CDR2 sequences are SGHNT and YYREEE (reference sequence). This CDR3 has 13 amino acids. Trimming shortened V by 4 bases and J by 2 bases, and 9 bases separated the two germline ends. This chain's CDR3 is CASSPQRNYGYTF. As DNA, the CDR3 is TGTGCCAGCAGCCCACAACGAAACTATGGCTACACCTTC.

This chain joins TRBV27 and TRBJ1-1, with TRBD1 as a possible D gene (5 bases). Trimming removed 0 bases from V and 4 bases from J, with 12 bases in between. Germline lookup yields CDR1 MNHEY and CDR2 SMNVEV (reference sequence). The CDR3 runs to 15 residues. The CDR3 nucleotides read TGTGCCAGCAGTTTATCGTCGGGGGGGAGCACTGAAGCTTTCTTT. Its translation: CASSLSSGGSTEAFF.

This clone was counted only a few times. This chain joins TRBV6-6 and TRBJ1-2, with a tentative D call TRBD1 (6 bases). CDR1 MNHNY and CDR2 SVGAGI come from the germline V gene (reference sequence). V was cut by 6 bases and J by 1 base, with 18 bases left in between. The CDR3 loop spans 16 amino acids. The CDR3 coding sequence is TGTGCCAGCAGCTTACTAGGGGGAAGGGATAACTATGGCTACACCTTC. Its translation is CASSLLGGRDNYGYTF.

This chain uses TRBV21-1 with TRBJ2-5; TRBD1 is the table's D call and was not checked against the DNA. TRBV21-1 is a pseudogene segment. The CDR3 runs 17 residues. CDR3 sequence: CASTYPGTGDFGETQYF. The CDR3 DNA reads as TGTGCCAGCACCTATCCCGGGACAGGGGATTTCGGTGAGACCCAGTACTTC.

V gene TRBV28 combines with J gene TRBJ1-2; no clear D gene. The ends were cut back, 1 base at V and 0 bases at J, with 15 bases in the middle. Looked up from germline, CDR1 is MDHEN and CDR2 is SYDVKM. The length of the CDR3 is 17 residues. The CDR3 region has the DNA TGTGCCAGCAGTTTATCCTCTTCGGACGGGGCTAACTATGGCTACACCTTC. It yields the protein CASSLSSSDGANYGYTF.

The chain carries TRBV7-3 and TRBJ2-1, with 14 bases matching TRBD2. The CDR3 contains 19 residues. Germline V gene sequence: CDR1 SGHTA, CDR2 FQGTGA. With 5 bases clipped from V and 0 bases from J, the junction kept 9 bases outside the gene matches. CDR3 sequence: CASSITGTSGRPSYNEQFF. The CDR3 DNA follows: TGTGCCAGCAGCATTACCGGGACTAGCGGGAGACCCTCCTACAATGAGCAGTTCTTC.

V usage is TRBV4-1 and J usage is TRBJ2-7, with 9 bases aligning to TRBD2. CDR3 length: 15 amino acids. V trimming: 3 bases; J trimming: 6 bases; junction bases outside the gene matches: 9. The germline gives CDR1 MGHRA, CDR2 YSYEKL. CDR3 residues: CASSQGGTSLIEQYF. The DNA of the CDR3 is TGCGCCAGCAGCCAGGGGGGGACTAGCCTGATCGAGCAGTACTTC.

This clone was seen just once. The V call is TRBV19, the J call TRBJ1-4, with D possibly TRBD1 on 6 matching bases. Per germline, CDR1 LNHDA and CDR2 SQIVND (reference sequence). V lost 5 bases and J lost 0, with 13 bases in between. The CDR3 totals 16 residues. The chain's CDR3 is CASSYGQRPTNEKLFF. The DNA of the CDR3 is TGTGCCAGTAGTTACGGACAGCGCCCAACTAATGAAAAACTGTTTTTT.

The chain couples TRBV14 to TRBJ1-4; D is possibly TRBD1 (5 bases). The CDR3 is 15 amino acids. The germline V gene encodes CDR1 SGHDN and CDR2 FVKESK. Between the trimmed V and J ends, which lost 4 bases and 5 bases, there was a span of 14 bases. CDR3 sequence: CASSRGGAWNEKLFF. CDR3 nucleotides: TGTGCCAGCAGCCGCGGAGGGGCCTGGAATGAAAAACTGTTTTTT.

This sequence joins TRBV27 and TRBJ1-1; D remains unclear. Trimming cost V 6 bases and J 1 base, with 15 bases left between them. The CDR3 contains 15 residues. Germline CDR1 and CDR2: MNHEY and SMNVEV (reference sequence). Written as DNA, the CDR3 is TGTGCCAGCAGCCCCATTCGGTTGAGGAACACTGAAGCTTTCTTT. Amino acids: CASSPIRLRNTEAFF.

This clone was found once. At the DNA level, this CDR3 is encoded by other sequences in the same sample as well. V usage is TRBV27 and J usage is TRBJ1-5, with D unresolved. V gave up 0 bases and J gave up 0 bases, with 6 bases separating them. This CDR3 is 15 amino acids long. The V gene's germline CDR1 is MNHEY and CDR2 SMNVEV (reference sequence). Written as DNA, the CDR3 is TGTGCCAGCAGTTTATCCTCTTATAGCAATCAGCCCCAGCATTTT. It is translated as CASSLSSYSNQPQHF.

The J gene is TRBJ2-7, the V gene TRBV19; the D gene is possibly TRBD1 (6 bases). Germline V gene data show CDR1 as LNHDA and CDR2 as SQIVND (reference sequence). This CDR3 has 13 amino acids. V was trimmed by 6 bases and J by 3 bases, leaving 12 bases between them. The CDR3 sequence is CASSIGTIYEQYF. The CDR3 nucleotides read TGTGCCAGTAGCATTGGGACAATCTACGAGCAGTACTTC.

This clone is a singleton in its sample. The CDR3 DNA follows: TGTGCCAGCAGTGCTCCAGGGTCTGGGGCCAACGTCCTGACTTTC. Translating gives CASSAPGSGANVLTF. This sequence joins TRBV28 and TRBJ2-6, with a tentative D call TRBD1 (5 bases). The CDR3 loop spans 15 amino acids. Trimming pared 5 bases from V and 1 base from J, leaving 9 bases between. Germline assignment: CDR1 MDHEN and CDR2 SYDVKM.

CDR3 DNA sequence: TGTGCCGGAAGCGGGCAGGGGGAATACAATTCACCCCTCCACTTT. Translating gives CAGSGQGEYNSPLHF. The chain is built from TRBV2 and TRBJ1-6; the match to TRBD1 covers 7 bases. The CDR3 is 15 amino acids. V dropped 11 bases and J dropped 7; count of bases not matched to a gene: 14. Germline-derived CDR1 and CDR2 are SNHLY and FYNNEI.

DNA for the CDR3: TGCGCCAGCAGCCCCGGGACACGGTCCTCCTACGAGCAGTACTTC. Protein product: CASSPGTRSSYEQYF. The chain recombines TRBV5-1 with TRBJ2-7, with TRBD1 as a possible D gene (6 bases). Trimming took off 4 bases at V and 0 bases at J, with 14 bases between the two ends. The CDR3 runs to 15 residues. Germline-derived CDR1 and CDR2 are SGHRS and YFSETQ.

The gene calls are TRBV9 and TRBJ2-2, with 12 bases identical to TRBD2. J lost 1 base, V lost 2 bases, and 6 bases had no gene match. CDR3 length: 18 residues. Per the germline V gene, CDR1 is SGDLS and CDR2 is YYNGEE. The CDR3 DNA sequence: TGTGCCAGCAGCGTGGGTCAGACTAGCGGGAGGAACACCGGGGAGCTGTTTTTT. This sequence encodes CASSVGQTSGRNTGELFF.

This clone was seen only once. This chain's CDR3 is CATPKRGEGYGYTF. The CDR3 DNA is TGTGCCACCCCTAAGAGAGGAGAAGGCTATGGCTACACCTTC. The rearrangement joins TRBV28 to TRBJ1-2; the D is unclear. Germline values: CDR1 MDHEN, CDR2 SYDVKM. The CDR3 totals 14 residues. With 10 bases removed from V and 4 bases from J, the gap between germline ends came to 19 bases.

The chain is built from TRBV28 and TRBJ2-5, with 7 bases aligning to TRBD1. Germline V gene data show CDR1 as MDHEN and CDR2 as SYDVKM. CDR3 length equals 14 residues. With V trimmed by 6 bases and J by 5 bases, 9 bases remained unmatched. CDR3 coding DNA: TGTGCCAGCAGCCCTATAGGGGGCGCGGAGACCCAGTACTTC. It translates to CASSPIGGAETQYF.

The V and J genes are TRBV6-5 and TRBJ1-2; D gene unclear. The germline V gene encodes CDR1 MNHEY and CDR2 SVGAGI. CDR3 length: 13 amino acids. The V end was cut by 6 bases, the J end by 8 bases, with 16 bases between. CDR3 in DNA: TGTGCCAGCAGACCGGGGATGTCGAGGGGCTACACCTTC. The encoded protein is CASRPGMSRGYTF.

The rearrangement links TRBV7-2 to TRBJ1-5; D is undetermined. Germline lookup yields CDR1 SGHTA and CDR2 FQGNSA. V lost 5 bases to trimming and J lost 0 bases, with 17 bases between them. The CDR3 spans 17 residues. Here the CDR3 DNA reads TGTGCCAGCAGCCCAGTCCCGCGGCCCTTTAGCAATCAGCCCCAGCATTTT. Translating gives CASSPVPRPFSNQPQHF. Based on the CDR3 plus reference TRBV7-2 and TRBJ1-5, the full variable domain is GAGVSQSPSNKVTEKGKDVELRCDPISGHTALYWYRQSLGQGLEFLIYFQGNSAPDKSGLPSDRFSAERTGGSVSTLTIQRTQQEDSAVYLCASSPVPRPFSNQPQHFGDGTRLSIL.

Comments on this clone: Other nucleotide sequences from this sample produce the same CDR3. This chain links TRBV7-9 with TRBJ2-1, with 14 bases aligning to TRBD2. J was trimmed by 8 bases and V by 5 bases; bases with no gene match: 11. The CDR3 is 17 amino acids. Germline assignment: CDR1 SEHNR and CDR2 FQNEAQ (reference sequence). The CDR3 loop reads CASSPRLAGGPWDEQFF. The CDR3 DNA is TGTGCCAGCAGCCCACGACTAGCGGGAGGGCCATGGGATGAGCAGTTCTTC.

This clone was counted between two and nine times. This chain connects TRBV10-3 to TRBJ1-1; weak D call: TRBD1 (6 bases). Trimming pared 4 bases from V and 4 bases from J, leaving 13 bases between. The CDR3 spans 14 residues. Germline V gene lookup returns CDR1 ENHRY and CDR2 SYGVKD. The CDR3, as DNA: TGTGCCATCAGTGCTATCGAGGACAGCACTGAAGCTTTCTTT. It is translated as CAISAIEDSTEAFF.

The rearrangement uses TRBV28 and TRBJ2-3; TRBD2 might be the D (6 bases). Germline lookup yields CDR1 MDHEN and CDR2 SYDVKM. This CDR3 comprises 14 residues. Trimming shortened V by 2 bases and J by 3 bases, and 9 bases separated the two germline ends. The chain's CDR3 is CASSLGLATDTQYF. In DNA, the CDR3 is TGTGCCAGCAGTTTAGGCCTAGCGACAGATACGCAGTATTTT.

This chain uses TRBV7-2 with TRBJ2-3, with 9 bases fitting TRBD1. Trimming cost V 8 bases and J 4 bases; bases outside gene matches: 10. Germline CDR1 SGHTA, CDR2 FQGNSA. CDR3 length: 15 amino acids. The CDR3: CASGTGTGNPDTQYF. CDR3 coding DNA: TGTGCCAGCGGAACCGGGACAGGGAACCCAGATACGCAGTATTTT.

This clone was seen more than once but under ten times. The chain recombines TRBV28 with TRBJ2-7; 7 bases match TRBD2. Unmatched junction bases numbered 11, after V lost 4 bases and J lost 5 bases. CDR1 and CDR2 (germline): MDHEN, SYDVKM. There are 15 residues in the CDR3. The CDR3 nucleotides are TGTGCCAGCAGTTCCTTAACGGGAGGAGGGAACGAGCAGTACTTC. Translation gives CASSSLTGGGNEQYF.

The gene calls are TRBV7-9 and TRBJ1-2; 9 positions agree with TRBD1. With 6 bases clipped from V and 7 bases from J, the junction kept 3 bases outside the gene matches. The CDR3 is 12 residues long. Germline V gene sequence: CDR1 SEHNR, CDR2 FQNEAQ (reference sequence). CDR3 DNA sequence: TGTGCCAGCAGGGGACAGGGCAGTGGCTACACCTTC. It encodes CASRGQGSGYTF.

V is TRBV19 and J is TRBJ2-1, with 8 bases identical to TRBD2. CDR3 length equals 17 residues. Per the germline V gene, CDR1 is LNHDA and CDR2 is SQIVND (reference sequence). The V segment lost 7 bases and the J segment 6 bases; nucleotides outside the gene matches: 17. The CDR3 nucleotides read TGTGCCAGTACCCCACCGGCGGGGCTAGCGGGTGGCAATGAGCAGTTCTTC. This encodes CASTPPAGLAGGNEQFF.

The V call is TRBV28, the J call TRBJ2-5, with TRBD1 identical over 9 bases. Germline loops: CDR1 MDHEN, CDR2 SYDVKM. The V gene end was trimmed by 6 bases and the J gene end by 3 bases; junction bases not matched to a gene: 8. The CDR3 has 15 amino acids. Written as DNA, the CDR3 is TGTGCCAGCAGCATACAGGGGGCGACGAAAGAGACCCAGTACTTC. Protein product: CASSIQGATKETQYF. Filled out from reference TRBV28 and TRBJ2-5, the complete variable domain reads DVKVTQSSRYLVKRTGEKVFLECVQDMDHENMFWYRQDPGLGLRLIYFSYDVKMKEKGDIPEGYSVSREKKERFSLILESASTNQTSMYLCASSIQGATKETQYFGPGTRLLVL.

This clone has just a few counts. V gene TRBV5-1 combines with J gene TRBJ2-7; 11 bases map to TRBD2. CDR3 length equals 15 residues. The V gene's germline CDR1 is SGHRS and CDR2 YFSETQ. After removal of 4 bases from V and 7 bases from J, the junction contained 10 bases not matched to a gene. CDR3 DNA sequence: TGCGCCAGCAGCCCTAGCGGGAGGCCTGCTGTGGAGCAGTACTTC. Protein sequence: CASSPSGRPAVEQYF.

The rearrangement links TRBV27 to TRBJ2-3, with 9 positions matching TRBD1. Germline V gene lookup returns CDR1 MNHEY and CDR2 SMNVEV (reference sequence). Trimming removed 4 bases from V and 1 base from J; junction bases left unmatched: 6. The CDR3 covers 16 residues. The CDR3 is CASSSLRDRGTDTQYF. The CDR3 DNA follows: TGTGCCAGCAGTTCCCTCCGGGACAGGGGCACAGATACGCAGTATTTT.